Included here is one T cell receptor beta chain sequence, with context. CDR1 and CDR2 (germline): MGHDK, SYGVNS. CDR3 size: 14 residues. The V and J ends lost 4 bases and 8 bases, in that order; junction bases with no gene match: 4. The sample is drawn from a study of control samples from healthy donors and cancer patients. The repertoire was sequenced with immunoSEQ multiplex PCR; TCRdb's copy has only in-frame clones and lacks some. The profile shows tens of thousands of clones, 94% of them singletons. The sequence was obtained from a woman aged 18-35 years in good health. This chain uses TRBV25-1 with TRBJ1-4; 10 nucleotides match TRBD1. Material for sequencing was blood. The CDR3 bases are TGTGCCAGCAGTGCGCCGGGACAGGGGGAAAAACTGTTTTTT. Translation: CASSAPGQGEKLFF.